A single sample is the source of the 28 T cell receptor beta chains below, sequenced in a study of blood T cell repertoires in COVID-19. The assay was immunoSEQ multiplex PCR, and TCRdb's table has in-frame clones only and misses some. In the table there are roughly 180,000 clones, around 80% of which are singletons. The sequenced sample consisted of PBMCs or T cells enriched from blood (not recorded which). The receptors here all came from a woman aged 50 to 60 in a cohort exposed to, infected with or recovered from COVID-19 (not recorded which).

The chain recombines TRBV7-9 with TRBJ1-4, with 7 bases lining up with TRBD1. The germline V gene has CDR1 SEHNR and CDR2 FQNEAQ (reference sequence). This CDR3 region has 15 residues. V shed 4 bases, J shed 3 bases, and the junction held 5 bases outside the gene matches. As DNA, the CDR3 is TGTGCCAGCAGCTCAACCGGGACAGCTAATGAAAAACTGTTTTTT. This encodes CASSSTGTANEKLFF.

The chain joins TRBV6-5 to TRBJ1-6, with 9 positions matching TRBD1. J gave up 7 bases and V 3 bases, and 7 bases lay outside the gene matches. The germline V gene has CDR1 MNHEY and CDR2 SVGAGI. This CDR3 has 16 residues. CDR3 in amino acids: CASSYMGTGKNSPLHF. The CDR3 DNA is TGTGCCAGCAGTTATATGGGGACAGGGAAAAATTCACCCCTCCACTTT.

This chain links TRBV6-2 or TRBV6-3 with TRBJ1-5; 8 positions agree with TRBD1. Losses at the gene ends were 6 bases for V and 0 bases for J; bases not matched to a gene: 16. Per germline, CDR1 MNHEY and CDR2 SVGEGT. The CDR3 runs 19 residues. The CDR3 is CASSNPRDRRFDSNQPQHF. CDR3 nucleotides: TGTGCCAGCAGCAACCCCCGGGACAGGCGTTTCGATAGCAATCAGCCCCAGCATTTT.

The CDR3 spells CASTPGQFNTEAFF. DNA of the CDR3: TGTGCCAGCACCCCTGGACAGTTCAACACTGAAGCTTTCTTT. The chain has TRBV6-2 or TRBV6-3 and TRBJ1-1, with D perhaps matching TRBD1 (6 bases). The CDR3 is 14 residues long. Germline V gene sequence: CDR1 MNHEY, CDR2 SVGEGT. The V gene lost 7 bases and the J gene lost 2 bases, with 14 bases spanning the gap.

The genes are TRBV7-6 and TRBJ2-1; 8 bases agree with TRBD2. With 6 bases clipped from V and 7 bases from J, the junction kept 11 bases outside the gene matches. The CDR3 has 15 amino acids. CDR1 and CDR2 from the germline V gene are SGHVS and FNYEAQ. The CDR3 region is CASRSSVGGANEQFF. The CDR3 coding sequence is TGTGCCAGCAGATCATCAGTCGGGGGGGCAAATGAGCAGTTCTTC.

The chain carries TRBV6-2 or TRBV6-3 and TRBJ2-7, with 9 bases fitting TRBD1. After removal of 5 bases from V and 3 bases from J, the junction contained 5 bases not matched to a gene. The CDR3 extends over 14 amino acids. The germline CDR1 and CDR2 sequences are MNHEY and SVGEGT. This CDR3 is CASSGGQGVYEQYF. In nucleotides, the CDR3 is TGTGCCAGCAGTGGGGGACAGGGAGTCTACGAGCAGTACTTC.

This chain uses TRBV7-2 with TRBJ2-2, with 8 bases lining up with TRBD1. Germline CDR1 reads SGHTA; CDR2 reads FQGNSA. V dropped 5 bases and J dropped 4; count of bases not matched to a gene: 3. The CDR3 covers 14 residues. CDR3 region: CASSAGTGTGELFF. The DNA of the CDR3 is TGTGCCAGCAGCGCCGGGACAGGCACCGGGGAGCTGTTTTTT.

The chain links TRBV11-2 to TRBJ1-4; no reliable D call. V was shortened by 5 bases and J by 4 bases, with 14 bases between the two germline ends. Germline lookup yields CDR1 SGHAT and CDR2 FQNNGV. CDR3 size: 15 residues. CDR3 in amino acids: CASSLDLGFNEKLFF. DNA of the CDR3: TGTGCCAGCAGCCTGGACTTAGGGTTTAATGAAAAACTGTTTTTT.

The chain combines TRBV18 with TRBJ1-2; D unresolved. The germline gives CDR1 KGHSH, CDR2 LQKENI. The CDR3 is 15 amino acids. V was clipped by 3 bases and J by 5 bases, with 16 bases between them. Written as DNA, the CDR3 is TGTGCCAGCTCACCCCCGCGAGGGAGTAGTTATGGCTACACCTTC. Translation: CASSPPRGSSYGYTF.

J is TRBJ1-1 and V is TRBV20-1, with TRBD1 identical over 9 bases. In germline, CDR1 is DFQATT, CDR2 SNEGSKA (reference sequence). The V and J ends lost 3 bases and 6 bases, in that order; junction bases with no gene match: 14. The CDR3 totals 16 residues. The CDR3 loop is CSASFGIQGASAEAFF. The CDR3 DNA follows: TGCAGTGCTAGTTTTGGTATACAGGGGGCTTCCGCTGAAGCTTTCTTT.

The chain joins TRBV2 to TRBJ1-1; 10 bases are shared with TRBD1. Germline V CDR1 and CDR2: SNHLY, FYNNEI. The CDR3 length is 14 residues. The J segment lost 6 bases and the V segment lost 7 bases, leaving 8 bases of the junction unmatched. CDR3 region: CASNRDRGGPEAFF. CDR3 in DNA: TGTGCCAGCAACAGGGACAGGGGCGGCCCTGAAGCTTTCTTT.

A few counts support this clone. The CDR3 DNA is TGTGCCAGCAGCGCCACCGGGACAGGGGGCTCCCGTAACTATGGCTACACCTTC. This codes for CASSATGTGGSRNYGYTF. This chain connects TRBV5-4 to TRBJ1-2; TRBD1 aligns across 12 bases. The V and J ends lost 4 bases and 1 base, in that order; junction bases with no gene match: 11. Per germline, CDR1 SGHNT and CDR2 YYREEE (reference sequence). This CDR3 is built from 18 residues.

This chain connects TRBV4-2 to TRBJ2-4; TRBD1 matches at 8 bases. Per germline, CDR1 LGHNA and CDR2 YNFKEQ. This CDR3 is built from 17 residues. Losses at the gene ends were 1 base for V and 0 bases for J; bases not matched to a gene: 5. The CDR3 loop is CASSQGQGAQAKNIQYF. The CDR3 nucleotides are TGTGCCAGCAGCCAAGGGCAGGGGGCCCAAGCCAAAAACATTCAGTACTTC.

The chain uses TRBV15 and TRBJ1-3; D is unresolved. V lost 6 bases to trimming and J lost 3 bases, with 9 bases between them. The CDR3 extends over 13 amino acids. Per germline, CDR1 LNHNV and CDR2 YYDKDF (reference sequence). The CDR3 nucleotides are TGTGCCACCAGTCGGACTCTTGGAAACACCATATATTTT. This codes for CATSRTLGNTIYF.

The chain uses TRBV7-2 and TRBJ1-5, with 7 nucleotides matching TRBD1. This CDR3 has 15 residues. V shed 1 base, J shed 4 bases, and the junction held 4 bases outside the gene matches. Germline-derived CDR1 and CDR2 are SGHTA and FQGNSA. CDR3 in amino acids: CASSLGDSGNQPQHF. The CDR3 DNA reads as TGTGCCAGCAGCTTAGGGGACAGTGGTAATCAGCCCCAGCATTTT. Full variable domain (missing parts from reference TRBV7-2 and TRBJ1-5): GAGVSQSPSNKVTEKGKDVELRCDPISGHTALYWYRQSLGQGLEFLIYFQGNSAPDKSGLPSDRFSAERTGGSVSTLTIQRTQQEDSAVYLCASSLGDSGNQPQHFGDGTRLSIL.

The chain has TRBV7-8 and TRBJ1-1; 8 nucleotides match TRBD1. Germline V gives CDR1 SGHVS, CDR2 FQNEAQ. The CDR3 consists of 14 residues. Trimming at V came to 5 bases and at J to 6 bases, leaving 8 bases not matched to a gene. As DNA, the CDR3 is TGTGCCAGCAGCCCTAGACAGGGGACCTCTGAAGCTTTCTTT. Its protein is CASSPRQGTSEAFF.

A note on this clone: Distinct nucleotide sequences in the sample also encode this CDR3. J is TRBJ2-7 and V is TRBV4-1; D call uncertain. The CDR3 sequence is 13 residues long. Trimming removed 1 base from V and 0 bases from J, with 4 bases in between. Germline V gene sequence: CDR1 MGHRA, CDR2 YSYEKL. As DNA, the CDR3 is TGCGCCAGCAGCCAAGTAGCCTCCTACGAGCAGTACTTC. Translated, it gives CASSQVASYEQYF.

The chain carries TRBV30 and TRBJ1-6, with 7 bases identical to TRBD1. The CDR3 is made up of 18 amino acids. The V segment lost 4 bases and the J segment 0 bases; nucleotides outside the gene matches: 12. The germline gives CDR1 GTSNPN, CDR2 SVGIG (reference sequence). CDR3 loop: CAWMRDSRSSSYNSPLHF. CDR3 nucleotides: TGTGCCTGGATGAGGGACAGCCGTTCGAGCTCCTATAATTCACCCCTCCACTTT.

The chain couples TRBV2 to TRBJ2-1; the match to TRBD2 covers 12 bases. The CDR3 runs to 15 residues. V shed 6 bases, J shed 6 bases, and the junction held 6 bases outside the gene matches. Germline V gene sequence: CDR1 SNHLY, CDR2 FYNNEI. The DNA for the CDR3 is TGTGCCAGCAGCCTACTAGCGGGGGGTGGCAATGAGCAGTTCTTC. Translation gives CASSLLAGGGNEQFF.

This clone was found a few times. This chain connects TRBV2 to TRBJ2-5; 13 nucleotides match TRBD2. The germline V gene has CDR1 SNHLY and CDR2 FYNNEI. V shed 4 bases, J shed 4 bases, and the junction held 0 bases outside the gene matches. The CDR3 totals 14 residues. The CDR3 region has the DNA TGTGCCAGCAGTGGGACTAGCGGGGGAGAGACCCAGTACTTC. It is translated as CASSGTSGGETQYF.

The chain couples TRBV27 to TRBJ2-1; TRBD1 agrees at 9 bases. The CDR3 totals 17 residues. Germline assignment: CDR1 MNHEY and CDR2 SMNVEV (reference sequence). After removal of 6 bases from V and 3 bases from J, the junction contained 12 bases not matched to a gene. CDR3: CASSETWDRVSYNEQFF. The CDR3, as DNA: TGTGCCAGCAGCGAAACATGGGACAGGGTGAGCTACAATGAGCAGTTCTTC.

V and J are TRBV11-3 and TRBJ2-5; weak D call: TRBD2 (6 bases). The CDR3 has 12 amino acids. Germline-derived CDR1 and CDR2 are SGHNT and YENEEA. V gave up 11 bases and J gave up 5 bases, with 15 bases separating them. The CDR3 sequence is CAVEGGVETQYF. CDR3 DNA sequence: TGTGCCGTCGAGGGCGGGGTCGAGACCCAGTACTTC.

The chain combines TRBV20-1 with TRBJ1-1, with D uncertain. The CDR3 runs 14 residues. CDR1 and CDR2 (germline): DFQATT, SNEGSKA (reference sequence). V shed 3 bases and J shed 2 bases, with 13 bases lying between them. The CDR3 protein is CSASLRGGNTEAFF. As DNA, the CDR3 is TGCAGTGCTAGTTTGCGGGGTGGCAACACTGAAGCTTTCTTT.

The chain combines TRBV12-3 or TRBV12-4 with TRBJ2-5; 8 nucleotides line up with TRBD1. The junction had 5 bases not matched to a gene; V was cut back by 6 bases and J by 5 bases. CDR3 length: 13 residues. CDR3 amino acids: CASSQGARETQYF. CDR3 sequence (DNA): TGTGCCAGCAGCCAGGGGGCAAGGGAGACCCAGTACTTC.

The genes are TRBV11-2 and TRBJ1-5, with 8 bases aligning to TRBD1. Germline CDR1 and CDR2: SGHAT and FQNNGV. V was pared by 1 base and J by 5 bases, with 4 bases of the junction left unmatched. The CDR3 has 15 residues. The CDR3 DNA reads TGTGCCAGCAGCTTAGGGACAGGGATCGATCAGCCCCAGCATTTT. Translating it yields CASSLGTGIDQPQHF.

A note on this clone: The identical CDR3 is also encoded by other nucleotide sequences in the sample. The chain uses TRBV19 and TRBJ1-5; 10 bases are a match to TRBD1. Trimming at V came to 5 bases and at J to 2 bases, leaving 0 bases not matched to a gene. The germline V gene has CDR1 LNHDA and CDR2 SQIVND (reference sequence). The CDR3 contains 14 residues. CDR3 nucleotide sequence: TGTGCCAGTAGTGGGACAGGGGGCAATCAGCCCCAGCATTTT. Residues: CASSGTGGNQPQHF.

J is TRBJ2-2 and V is TRBV6-1; TRBD2 aligns across 14 bases. The trim removed 4 bases at V and 5 bases at J, leaving 15 bases unmatched. The CDR3 covers 20 residues. CDR1 is MNHNS, CDR2 SASEGT, per germline. The CDR3 DNA reads as TGTGCCAGCAGTGGGATAATCGGGACTAGCGGGAGTGGGGGGACCGGGGAGCTGTTTTTT. This encodes CASSGIIGTSGSGGTGELFF.

The V and J genes are TRBV4-3 and TRBJ2-1; TRBD2 matches 9 bases. J was trimmed by 4 bases and V by 0 bases; bases with no gene match: 7. The CDR3 runs to 17 residues. Looked up from germline, CDR1 is LGHNA and CDR2 is YSLEER. Here the CDR3 reads CASSQEGGGAWYNEQFF. CDR3 in DNA: TGCGCCAGCAGCCAAGAGGGCGGGGGGGCTTGGTACAATGAGCAGTTCTTC.